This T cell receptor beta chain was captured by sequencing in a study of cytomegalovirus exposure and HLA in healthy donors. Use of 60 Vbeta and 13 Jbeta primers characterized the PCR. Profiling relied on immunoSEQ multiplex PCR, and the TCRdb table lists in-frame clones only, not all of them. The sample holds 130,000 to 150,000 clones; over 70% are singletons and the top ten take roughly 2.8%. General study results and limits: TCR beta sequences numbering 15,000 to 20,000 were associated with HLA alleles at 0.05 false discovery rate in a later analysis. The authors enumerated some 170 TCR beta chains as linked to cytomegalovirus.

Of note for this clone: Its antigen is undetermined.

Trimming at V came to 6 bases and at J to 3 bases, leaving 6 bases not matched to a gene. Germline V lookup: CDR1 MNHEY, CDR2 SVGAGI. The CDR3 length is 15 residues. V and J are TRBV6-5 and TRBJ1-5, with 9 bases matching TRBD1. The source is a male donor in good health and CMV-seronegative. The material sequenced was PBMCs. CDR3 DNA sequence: TGTGCCAGCAGCCCCTGGACAGGGGTCAATCAGCCCCAGCATTTT. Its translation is CASSPWTGVNQPQHF.